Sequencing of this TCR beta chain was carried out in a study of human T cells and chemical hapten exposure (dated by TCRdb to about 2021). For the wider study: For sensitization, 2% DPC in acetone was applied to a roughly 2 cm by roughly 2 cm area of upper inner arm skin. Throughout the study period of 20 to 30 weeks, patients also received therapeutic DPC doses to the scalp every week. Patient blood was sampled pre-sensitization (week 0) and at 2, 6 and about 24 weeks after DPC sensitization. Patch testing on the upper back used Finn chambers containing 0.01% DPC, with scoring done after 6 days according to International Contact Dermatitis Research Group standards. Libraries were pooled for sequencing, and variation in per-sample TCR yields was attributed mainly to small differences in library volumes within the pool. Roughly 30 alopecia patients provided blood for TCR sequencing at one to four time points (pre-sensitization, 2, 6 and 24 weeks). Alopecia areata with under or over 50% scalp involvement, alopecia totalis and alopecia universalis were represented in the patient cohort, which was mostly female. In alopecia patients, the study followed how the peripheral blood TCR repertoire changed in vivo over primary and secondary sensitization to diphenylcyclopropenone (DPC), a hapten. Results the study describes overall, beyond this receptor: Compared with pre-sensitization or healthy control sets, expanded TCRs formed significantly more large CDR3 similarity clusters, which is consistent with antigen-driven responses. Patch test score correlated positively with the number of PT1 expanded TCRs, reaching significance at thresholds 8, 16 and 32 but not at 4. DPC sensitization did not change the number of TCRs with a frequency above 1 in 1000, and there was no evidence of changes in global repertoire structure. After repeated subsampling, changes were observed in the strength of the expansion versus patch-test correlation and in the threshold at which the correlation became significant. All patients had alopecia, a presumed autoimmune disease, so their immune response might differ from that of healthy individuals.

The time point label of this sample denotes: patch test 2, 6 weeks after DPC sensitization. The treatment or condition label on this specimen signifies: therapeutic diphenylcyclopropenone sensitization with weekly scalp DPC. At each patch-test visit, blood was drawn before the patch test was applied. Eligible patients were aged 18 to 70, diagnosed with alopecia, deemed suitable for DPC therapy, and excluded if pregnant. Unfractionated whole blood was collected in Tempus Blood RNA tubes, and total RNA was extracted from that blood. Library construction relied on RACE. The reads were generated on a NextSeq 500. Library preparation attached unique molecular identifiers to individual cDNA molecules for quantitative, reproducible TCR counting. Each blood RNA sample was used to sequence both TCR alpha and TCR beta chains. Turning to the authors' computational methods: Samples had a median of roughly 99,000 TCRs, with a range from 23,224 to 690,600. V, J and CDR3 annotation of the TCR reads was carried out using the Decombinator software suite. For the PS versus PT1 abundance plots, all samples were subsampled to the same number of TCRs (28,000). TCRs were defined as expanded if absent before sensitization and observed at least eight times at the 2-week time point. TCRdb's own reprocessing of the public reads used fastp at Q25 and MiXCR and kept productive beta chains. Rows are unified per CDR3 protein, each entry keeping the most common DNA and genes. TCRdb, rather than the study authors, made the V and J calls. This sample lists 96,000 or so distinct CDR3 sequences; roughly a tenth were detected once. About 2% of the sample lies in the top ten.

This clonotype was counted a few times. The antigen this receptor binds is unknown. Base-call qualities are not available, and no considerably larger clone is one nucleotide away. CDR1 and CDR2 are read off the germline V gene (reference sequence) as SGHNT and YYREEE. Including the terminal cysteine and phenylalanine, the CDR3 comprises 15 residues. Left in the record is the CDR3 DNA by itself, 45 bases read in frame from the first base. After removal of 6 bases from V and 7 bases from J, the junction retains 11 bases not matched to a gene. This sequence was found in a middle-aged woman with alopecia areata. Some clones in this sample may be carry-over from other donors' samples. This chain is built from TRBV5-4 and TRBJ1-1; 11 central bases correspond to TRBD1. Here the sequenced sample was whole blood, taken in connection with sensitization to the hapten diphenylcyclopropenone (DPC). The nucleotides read TGTGCCAGCATCGGGAACGGACAGGGGGCGGGTGAAGCTTTCTTT. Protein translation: CASIGNGQGAGEAFF.